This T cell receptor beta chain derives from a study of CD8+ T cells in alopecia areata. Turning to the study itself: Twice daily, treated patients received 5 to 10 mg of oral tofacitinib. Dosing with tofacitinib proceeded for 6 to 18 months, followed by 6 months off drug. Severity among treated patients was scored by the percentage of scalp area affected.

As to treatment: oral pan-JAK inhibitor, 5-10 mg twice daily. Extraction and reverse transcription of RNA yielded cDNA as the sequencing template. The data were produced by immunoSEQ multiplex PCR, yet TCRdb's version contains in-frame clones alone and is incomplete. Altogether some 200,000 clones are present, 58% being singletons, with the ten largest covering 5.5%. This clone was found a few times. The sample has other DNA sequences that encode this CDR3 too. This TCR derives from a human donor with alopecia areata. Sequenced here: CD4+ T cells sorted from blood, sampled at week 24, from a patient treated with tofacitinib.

CDR3 loop: CSVRQGNYGYTF. CDR3 DNA sequence: TGCAGCGTTCGACAGGGGAACTATGGCTACACCTTC. V and J are TRBV29-1 and TRBJ1-2; 8 positions agree with TRBD1. This CDR3 spans 12 amino acids. Germline CDR1 SQVTM, CDR2 ANQGSEA. The trim removed 5 bases at V and 2 bases at J, leaving 1 base unmatched.